The 32 T cell receptor beta chains below come from one sample, sequenced in a study of blood T cell repertoires in COVID-19. Sequencing was performed with immunoSEQ multiplex PCR; in TCRdb, only in-frame clones are kept and a portion is missing. This sample carries over 100,000 clones, more than 75% of them seen once, and the ten largest clones take 11%. The sample taken for sequencing was peripheral blood. These receptors were obtained from a woman between 65 and 79 years old with COVID-19, enrolled during active disease.

CDR3 protein: CASSDSRDTEAFF. The DNA of the CDR3 is TGTGCCAGCAGTGACTCGAGAGACACTGAAGCTTTCTTT. J is TRBJ1-1 and V is TRBV6-4, with D uncertain. The CDR3 sequence is 13 residues long. Germline CDR1 MRHNA, CDR2 SNTAGT. V gave up 0 bases and J gave up 3 bases, with 5 bases separating them.

In DNA, the CDR3 is TGTGCCAACCCGACAGGGCCTTCCTACGAGCAGTACTTC. It is translated as CANPTGPSYEQYF. The chain is built from TRBV21-1 and TRBJ2-7; TRBD1, the table's D call, lacks a check against the DNA. TRBV21-1 is given as a pseudogene. This CDR3 has 13 residues.

CDR3 loop: CASSQWTGKGQPQHF. CDR3 nucleotides: TGTGCCAGCAGCCAATGGACAGGGAAAGGTCAGCCCCAGCATTTT. The chain joins TRBV28 to TRBJ1-5; TRBD1 matches at 8 bases. The junction had 10 bases not matched to a gene; V was cut back by 6 bases and J by 6 bases. Germline V lookup: CDR1 MDHEN, CDR2 SYDVKM. This CDR3 region has 15 residues.

The genes are TRBV5-1 and TRBJ1-2, with 8 bases lining up with TRBD1. Germline V gene data show CDR1 as SGHRS and CDR2 as YFSETQ. The J segment lost 4 bases and the V segment lost 0 bases, leaving 11 bases of the junction unmatched. The CDR3 is 17 residues long. CDR3 sequence (DNA): TGCGCCAGCAGCTTGGAGCCAGGGGGCGCAAAAATCTATGGCTACACCTTC. This codes for CASSLEPGGAKIYGYTF.

The rearrangement uses TRBV5-6 and TRBJ1-6; D possibly corresponds to TRBD1 (5 bases). The CDR3 covers 17 residues. V lost 4 bases and J 6 bases, leaving 20 bases between the germline ends. Germline V gives CDR1 SGHDT, CDR2 YYEEEE. The CDR3 DNA sequence: TGTGCCAGCAGCGCCTCTCGGACATCCGGGCCTAATTCACCCCTCCACTTT. Translated, it gives CASSASRTSGPNSPLHF.

The chain recombines TRBV5-4 with TRBJ2-2; a possible D gene is TRBD2 (6 bases). The CDR3 runs to 16 residues. The V end lost 1 base, the J end lost 2 bases, and 12 bases lay between the germline ends. Germline V lookup: CDR1 SGHNT, CDR2 YYREEE (reference sequence). The DNA of the CDR3 is TGTGCCAGCAGCTTGTATCCAGGGACTAACACCGGGGAGCTGTTTTTT. Its translation is CASSLYPGTNTGELFF.

Concerning this clone itself: A junction end diverges from the germline sequence, so it may reflect a read error. The genes are TRBV6-6 and TRBJ1-1; D is possibly TRBD1 (6 bases). Germline values: CDR1 MNHNY, CDR2 SVGAGI (reference sequence). The CDR3 has 11 amino acids. CDR3: CASRHETGPVF. DNA for the CDR3: TGTGCCAGCAGACATGAGACAGGTCCCGTCTTT.

The chain employs TRBV5-1 and TRBJ2-7; D may be TRBD1 (6 bases). This CDR3 is built from 13 residues. Germline V gene sequence: CDR1 SGHRS, CDR2 YFSETQ. V was trimmed by 2 bases and J by 2 bases, leaving 8 bases between them. CDR3 DNA sequence: TGCGCCAGCAGCTTCCGGGACACCTACGAGCAGTACTTC. This gives the protein CASSFRDTYEQYF. Together with reference TRBV5-1 and TRBJ2-7, the CDR3 gives the full variable domain: KAGVTQTPRYLIKTRGQQVTLSCSPISGHRSVSWYQQTPGQGLQFLFEYFSETQRNKGNFPGRFSGRQFSNSRSEMNVSTLELGDSALYLCASSFRDTYEQYFGPGTRLTVT.

The chain combines TRBV5-1 with TRBJ1-3, with unresolved D. The CDR3 spans 16 residues. From germline, CDR1 is SGHRS and CDR2 YFSETQ. V was pared by 4 bases and J by 2 bases, with 16 bases between. CDR3 sequence: CASSAGPGGTGNTIYF. The CDR3 nucleotides read TGCGCCAGCAGCGCTGGTCCCGGCGGGACTGGAAACACCATATATTTT.

The chain employs TRBV5-4 and TRBJ2-6, with a tentative D call TRBD1 (6 bases). Germline V gene lookup returns CDR1 SGHNT and CDR2 YYREEE (reference sequence). V lost 4 bases to trimming and J lost 0 bases, with 11 bases between them. The CDR3 totals 16 residues. The CDR3 bases are TGTGCCAGCAGCCCCCGGACAGCCTCTGGGGCCAACGTCCTGACTTTC. This sequence encodes CASSPRTASGANVLTF.

The gene calls are TRBV5-6 and TRBJ1-2, with a possible D match to TRBD1 (6 bases). There are 14 residues in the CDR3. Germline assignment: CDR1 SGHDT and CDR2 YYEEEE. Between the trimmed V and J ends, which lost 1 base and 3 bases, there was a span of 10 bases. The DNA of the CDR3 is TGTGCCAGCAGCTTGCCGGGGGGCCACTATGGCTACACCTTC. Protein product: CASSLPGGHYGYTF.

This chain joins TRBV6-1 and TRBJ2-7, with TRBD2 matching over 10 bases. Losses at the gene ends were 3 bases for V and 1 base for J; bases not matched to a gene: 3. CDR3 length: 15 residues. Germline-derived CDR1 and CDR2 are MNHNS and SASEGT. Here the CDR3 DNA reads TGTGCCAGCAGTGATAGTAGCGGGGGGTCCTACGAGCAGTACTTC. Encoded protein: CASSDSSGGSYEQYF.

This chain uses TRBV4-1 with TRBJ2-7; TRBD2 might be the D (5 bases). The CDR3 has 14 amino acids. Trimming shortened V by 0 bases and J by 3 bases, and 9 bases separated the two germline ends. The germline gives CDR1 MGHRA, CDR2 YSYEKL. CDR3 sequence reads: CASSQETNYYEQYF. CDR3 DNA sequence: TGCGCCAGCAGCCAAGAGACTAACTACTACGAGCAGTACTTC.

This chain uses TRBV7-6 with TRBJ1-5; the D gene is possibly TRBD1 (6 bases). Per germline, CDR1 SGHVS and CDR2 FNYEAQ. The ends were cut back, 5 bases at V and 1 base at J, with 15 bases in the middle. CDR3 length equals 16 residues. For the CDR3, the DNA is TGTGCCAGCAGCCCCCTAGGGGGGGGGAGCAATCAGCCCCAGCATTTT. Protein: CASSPLGGGSNQPQHF.

In its sample, this clone was seen once. This chain links TRBV5-1 with TRBJ2-3; 8 bases align to TRBD2. The ends lost 3 bases at V and 4 bases at J; junction bases unmatched: 19. Germline lookup yields CDR1 SGHRS and CDR2 YFSETQ. The CDR3 length is 19 residues. The CDR3 DNA sequence: TGCGCCAGCAGCTGGCCTTATCCCCAAAGCGGGGGCCTTTCAGATACGCAGTATTTT. It yields the protein CASSWPYPQSGGLSDTQYF.

This clone occurred a few times. The V call is TRBV5-1, the J call TRBJ2-1; 8 bases line up with TRBD1. The CDR3 sequence is 15 residues long. The V gene end was trimmed by 1 base and the J gene end by 7 bases; junction bases not matched to a gene: 7. Per germline, CDR1 SGHRS and CDR2 YFSETQ. Here the CDR3 reads CASSLNGQGANEQFF. CDR3 DNA: TGCGCCAGCAGCTTGAATGGACAGGGTGCAAATGAGCAGTTCTTC.

The chain is built from TRBV15 and TRBJ1-2, with TRBD1 identical over 7 bases. V gave up 5 bases and J gave up 4 bases; unmatched junction bases: 10. The CDR3 spans 15 residues. Germline V gene data show CDR1 as LNHNV and CDR2 as YYDKDF (reference sequence). As DNA, the CDR3 is TGTGCCACCAGCGGCTATGACAGGGCTTCCTATGGCTACACCTTC. It translates to CATSGYDRASYGYTF.

The chain uses TRBV6-1 and TRBJ1-1, with D possibly matching TRBD1 (5 bases). Germline CDR1 and CDR2: MNHNS and SASEGT. The CDR3 is made up of 13 amino acids. V lost 3 bases to trimming and J lost 0 bases, with 5 bases between them. CDR3 coding DNA: TGTGCCAGCAGTGACAGGGTGAACACTGAAGCTTTCTTT. This gives the protein CASSDRVNTEAFF.

The V and J genes are TRBV28 and TRBJ2-5; 9 nucleotides match TRBD2. V lost 1 base to trimming and J lost 5 bases; unmatched junction nucleotides: 5. Germline CDR1 MDHEN, CDR2 SYDVKM. The CDR3 is made up of 15 amino acids. CDR3: CASSLSAGGRETQYF. In nucleotides, the CDR3 is TGTGCCAGCAGTTTATCTGCGGGGGGGCGGGAGACCCAGTACTTC.

The chain links TRBV19 to TRBJ2-6; 9 bases align to TRBD1. This CDR3 has 22 amino acids. Germline lookup yields CDR1 LNHDA and CDR2 SQIVND (reference sequence). Trimming at V came to 4 bases and at J to 0 bases, leaving 19 bases not matched to a gene. CDR3 residues: CASSTLEFGQGPFFSGANVLTF. The CDR3 bases are TGTGCCAGTAGTACTCTGGAATTTGGACAGGGGCCATTCTTCTCTGGGGCCAACGTCCTGACTTTC.

V usage is TRBV5-1 and J usage is TRBJ2-3, with TRBD2 matching 7 bases. Germline V gene data show CDR1 as SGHRS and CDR2 as YFSETQ. The CDR3 spans 14 residues. J gave up 2 bases and V 3 bases, and 3 bases lay outside the gene matches. CDR3 amino acids: CASSSSGPTDTQYF. CDR3 nucleotide sequence: TGCGCCAGCAGCTCTAGCGGACCCACAGATACGCAGTATTTT.

Only one count was recorded for this clone. The J gene is TRBJ2-3, the V gene TRBV5-1; D is ambiguous. Germline CDR1 and CDR2: SGHRS and YFSETQ. V was clipped by 0 bases and J by 6 bases, with 5 bases between them. The CDR3 loop spans 12 amino acids. This CDR3 reads CASSLDSDTQYF. CDR3 coding DNA: TGCGCCAGCAGCTTGGACTCGGATACGCAGTATTTT. Looking up the rest from reference TRBV5-1 and TRBJ2-3 gives the full variable domain: KAGVTQTPRYLIKTRGQQVTLSCSPISGHRSVSWYQQTPGQGLQFLFEYFSETQRNKGNFPGRFSGRQFSNSRSEMNVSTLELGDSALYLCASSLDSDTQYFGPGTRLTVL.

The V call is TRBV6-1, the J call TRBJ1-2, with D possibly being TRBD1 (6 bases). The CDR3 contains 16 residues. Germline V CDR1 and CDR2: MNHNS, SASEGT. Trimming removed 0 bases at V and 2 bases at J, with 13 bases between. CDR3 nucleotides: TGTGCCAGCAGTGAAGCGGTGGGACACTTGAACTATGGCTACACCTTC. Translated, it gives CASSEAVGHLNYGYTF.

This clone has a single count. The CDR3: CASSIQQLYGYTF. The CDR3 bases are TGTGCCAGTAGTATACAACAGCTCTATGGCTACACCTTC. The chain joins TRBV19 to TRBJ1-2; D call uncertain. In germline, CDR1 is LNHDA, CDR2 SQIVND (reference sequence). The CDR3 contains 13 residues. V was shortened by 2 bases and J by 4 bases, with 8 bases between the two germline ends.

V gene TRBV30 combines with J gene TRBJ1-3; D not certain. In germline, CDR1 is GTSNPN, CDR2 SVGIG (reference sequence). There are 18 residues in the CDR3. Between the trimmed V and J ends, which lost 2 bases and 0 bases, there was a span of 20 bases. CDR3 amino acids: CAWSPSQARATSGNTIYF. CDR3 bases: TGTGCCTGGAGTCCCTCGCAGGCGAGGGCAACCTCTGGAAACACCATATATTTT.

V is TRBV5-4 and J is TRBJ2-1; 11 positions agree with TRBD2. Germline values: CDR1 SGHNT, CDR2 YYREEE (reference sequence). J was trimmed by 9 bases and V by 0 bases; bases with no gene match: 8. CDR3 size: 16 residues. In DNA, the CDR3 is TGTGCCAGCAGCTTGGCCGTAGCGGGGGGGCAAAGTGAGCAGTTCTTC. Translation gives CASSLAVAGGQSEQFF.

The chain employs TRBV30 and TRBJ1-2, with D possibly TRBD1 on 5 matching bases. This CDR3 has 13 residues. Germline lookup yields CDR1 GTSNPN and CDR2 SVGIG (reference sequence). The ends were cut back, 2 bases at V and 1 base at J, with 8 bases in the middle. The CDR3 region is CAWSQGLNYGYTF. In DNA, the CDR3 is TGTGCCTGGAGTCAGGGCCTTAACTATGGCTACACCTTC.

This clone was counted between two and nine times. The chain recombines TRBV5-1 with TRBJ1-4, with TRBD1 as a possible D gene (5 bases). The CDR3 is 21 amino acids. Germline V CDR1 and CDR2: SGHRS, YFSETQ. Trimming removed 4 bases at V and 1 base at J, with 29 bases between. The CDR3 DNA follows: TGCGCCAGCAGCGGCCGACCGCGGTCCGGGGGGGGACGAGTAACTAATGAAAAACTGTTTTTT. It is translated as CASSGRPRSGGGRVTNEKLFF.

The chain uses TRBV19 and TRBJ2-3; a possible D gene is TRBD1 (5 bases). The CDR3 length is 13 residues. V was pared by 7 bases and J by 0 bases, with 8 bases between. Per germline, CDR1 LNHDA and CDR2 SQIVND (reference sequence). The DNA for the CDR3 is TGTGCCAGTAAGGCAGGGAGCACAGATACGCAGTATTTT. As protein: CASKAGSTDTQYF.

The gene calls are TRBV6-5 and TRBJ2-5, with 8 bases fitting TRBD2. The V gene end was trimmed by 5 bases and the J gene end by 4 bases; junction bases not matched to a gene: 0. The CDR3 is 12 amino acids. In germline, CDR1 is MNHEY, CDR2 SVGAGI. CDR3 coding DNA: TGTGCCAGCAGTCTAGCGGGAGAGACCCAGTACTTC. As protein: CASSLAGETQYF.

The rearrangement joins TRBV12-3 or TRBV12-4 to TRBJ1-1; 9 bases align to TRBD1. V lost 5 bases and J lost 12; bases outside the gene matches: 4. This CDR3 contains 11 residues. CDR3 sequence: CASSRDRATFF. DNA for the CDR3: TGTGCCAGCAGTCGGGACAGGGCGACTTTCTTT.

The gene calls are TRBV6-2 or TRBV6-3 and TRBJ2-1, with 11 bases that match TRBD1. Germline V CDR1 and CDR2: MNHEY, SVGEGT. CDR3 length equals 15 residues. The V segment lost 4 bases and the J segment 7 bases; nucleotides outside the gene matches: 6. CDR3 protein: CASSLGDRGFNEQFF. The CDR3 nucleotides are TGTGCCAGCAGTTTAGGGGACAGGGGGTTTAATGAGCAGTTCTTC.